What follows is one TCR beta chain and its context. No antigen is known for it. Germline assignment: CDR1 SEHNR and CDR2 FQNEAQ (reference sequence). V was clipped by 6 bases and J by 8 bases, with 17 bases between them. The CDR3 loop spans 14 amino acids. Reverse transcribing all isolated RNA meant expressed TCRB transcripts were sequenced. Naive, central memory and regulatory T cell samples came to a mean of roughly 3.6 million reads. Some clones are missing from TCRdb's copy, which holds only in-frame ones; the method was immunoSEQ multiplex PCR. The sample gives around 340,000 clones, about 20% of which show up once; under 0.055% is in the top ten. The data derive from a study of beta chain features in type 1 diabetes. Findings of the study overall: Fewer insertions but more deletions were seen at VDJ junctions in type 1 diabetes patients. HLA influence on TCRB rearrangement stayed unresolved here.

Purity of each sorted population was above 95%. The chain uses TRBV7-9 and TRBJ2-1, with a weak D call TRBD1 (5 bases). Material for sequencing was naive CD4+ T cells from blood. This receptor was identified in a woman aged 18-29 years in good health. CDR3 residues: CASRDDARGDEQFF. As DNA, the CDR3 is TGTGCCAGCAGGGATGACGCAAGGGGCGATGAGCAGTTCTTC.